This T cell receptor (beta chain) was documented in a study of Graves' ophthalmopathy and Graves' hyperthyroidism. Study-wide context: No treatment had been given when peripheral blood was collected at initial diagnosis.

General study points: Blood contained most expanded thyroid clonotypes exceeding 0.001 frequency. In separating ophthalmopathy from stable hyperthyroidism, a 13-signature model achieved about 90% sensitivity and 81.08% specificity. The model flagged ophthalmopathy progression at approximately 66% sensitivity and around 72% specificity.

Germline V gene sequence: CDR1 SEHNR, CDR2 FQNEAQ (reference sequence). The trim removed 4 bases at V and 4 bases at J, leaving 3 bases unmatched. The length of the CDR3 is 13 residues. Notes on this clonotype: Its target is unknown.

Transcripts of RNA were the source for amplifying TCR beta CDR3 regions. An opening RT-PCR round employed HTBI primers and preceded a second-round multiplex PCR. TCRdb re-derived calls from the multiplex PCR reads in MiXCR, one entry per CDR3 protein. Among nearly 400,000 distinct CDR3 sequences listed, about a sixth were seen once. The rearrangement uses TRBV7-9 and TRBJ2-5; 7 nucleotides match TRBD1. This TCR was recovered from a woman younger than 30 with Graves' ophthalmopathy. The sequenced sample was peripheral blood. DNA for the CDR3: TGTGCCAGCAGCTCGACAGGGTCAGAGACCCAGTACTTC. It specifies CASSSTGSETQYF.